Sequencing of this T cell receptor beta chain was carried out in a study of T cell clonotyping in hematopoietic cell transplantation. On this clone itself: The antigen is undetermined.

Trimming removed 2 bases at V and 2 bases at J, with 18 bases between. The CDR3 runs to 18 residues. Germline V gene sequence: CDR1 WNHNN, CDR2 SYGVQD (reference sequence). Libraries were prepared by immunoSEQ multiplex PCR; TCRdb keeps only in-frame clonotypes and omits some of them. The sample lists 5,000 to 6,500 clones, roughly three quarters occurring once. Broader study findings: Few recipient clonotypes overlapped donors; over 95% were de novo at given depth.

V is TRBV10-1 and J is TRBJ2-2; no clear D gene. Sequences were derived from peripheral blood mononuclear cells, sampled 180 days after allogeneic stem cell transplant. The sequence was collected from a male patient aged 70 to 80 who had an allogeneic stem cell transplant from an unrelated donor, so T cells may come from the graft donor. Some clones in this sample may be carry-over from other donors' samples. The CDR3 loop reads CASSEPGEGDINTGELFF. The CDR3 nucleotides read TGCGCCAGCAGTGAGCCTGGAGAAGGAGACATCAACACCGGGGAGCTGTTTTTT.